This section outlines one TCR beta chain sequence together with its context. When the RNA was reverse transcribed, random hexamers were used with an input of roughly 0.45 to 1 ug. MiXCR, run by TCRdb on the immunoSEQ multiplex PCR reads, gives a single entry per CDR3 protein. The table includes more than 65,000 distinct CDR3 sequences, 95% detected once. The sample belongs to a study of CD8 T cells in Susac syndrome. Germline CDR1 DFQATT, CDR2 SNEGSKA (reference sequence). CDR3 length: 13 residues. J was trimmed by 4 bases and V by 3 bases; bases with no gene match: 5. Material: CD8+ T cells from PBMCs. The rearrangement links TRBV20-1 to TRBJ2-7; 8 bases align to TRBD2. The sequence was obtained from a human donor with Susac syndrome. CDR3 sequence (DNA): TGCAGTGCTAGTTTCGCGGGGGGATACGAGCAGTACTTC. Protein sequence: CSASFAGGYEQYF.